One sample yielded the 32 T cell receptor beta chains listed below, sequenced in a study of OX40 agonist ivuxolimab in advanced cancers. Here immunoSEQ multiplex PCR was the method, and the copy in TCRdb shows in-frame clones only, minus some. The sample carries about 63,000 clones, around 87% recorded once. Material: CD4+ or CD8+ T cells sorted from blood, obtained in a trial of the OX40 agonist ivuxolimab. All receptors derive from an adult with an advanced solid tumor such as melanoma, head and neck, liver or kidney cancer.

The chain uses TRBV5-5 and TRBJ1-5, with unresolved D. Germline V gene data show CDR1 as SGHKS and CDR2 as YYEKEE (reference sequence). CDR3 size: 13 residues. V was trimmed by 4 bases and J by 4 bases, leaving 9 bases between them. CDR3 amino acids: CASSLRQNQPQHF. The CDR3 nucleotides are TGTGCCAGCAGCCTGCGCCAGAATCAGCCCCAGCATTTT.

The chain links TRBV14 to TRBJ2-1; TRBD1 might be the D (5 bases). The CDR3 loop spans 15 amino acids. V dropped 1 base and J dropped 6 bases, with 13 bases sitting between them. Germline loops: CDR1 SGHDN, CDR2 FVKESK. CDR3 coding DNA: TGTGCCAGCAGCCAAGTAAGGCTAGGGGTCAATGAGCAGTTCTTC. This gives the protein CASSQVRLGVNEQFF.

This CDR3 reads CASSYSISQSPLHF. The CDR3 coding sequence is TGTGCCAGCAGTTACTCGATCTCCCAATCACCCCTCCACTTT. The chain is built from TRBV6-6 and TRBJ1-6; no clear D. This CDR3 region has 14 residues. V lost 0 bases to trimming and J lost 10 bases, with 10 bases between them. CDR1 MNHNY and CDR2 SVGAGI come from the germline V gene (reference sequence).

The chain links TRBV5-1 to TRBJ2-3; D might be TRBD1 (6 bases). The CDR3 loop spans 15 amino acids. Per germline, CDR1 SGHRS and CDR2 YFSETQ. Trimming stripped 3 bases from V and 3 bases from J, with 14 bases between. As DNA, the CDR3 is TGCGCCAGCAGCTCACAACCTACAGGGACAGATACGCAGTATTTT. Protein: CASSSQPTGTDTQYF. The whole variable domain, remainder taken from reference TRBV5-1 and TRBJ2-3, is KAGVTQTPRYLIKTRGQQVTLSCSPISGHRSVSWYQQTPGQGLQFLFEYFSETQRNKGNFPGRFSGRQFSNSRSEMNVSTLELGDSALYLCASSSQPTGTDTQYFGPGTRLTVL.

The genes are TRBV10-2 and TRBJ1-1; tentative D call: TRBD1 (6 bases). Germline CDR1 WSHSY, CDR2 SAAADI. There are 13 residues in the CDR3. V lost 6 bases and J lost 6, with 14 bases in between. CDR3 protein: CASRNRVGAEAFF. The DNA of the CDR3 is TGCGCCAGCAGAAACAGGGTCGGCGCTGAAGCTTTCTTT.

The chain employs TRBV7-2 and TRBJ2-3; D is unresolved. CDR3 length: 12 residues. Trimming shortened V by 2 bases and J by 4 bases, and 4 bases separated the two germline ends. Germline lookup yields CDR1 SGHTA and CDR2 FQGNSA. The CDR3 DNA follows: TGTGCCAGCAGCTTATATTCAGATACGCAGTATTTT. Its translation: CASSLYSDTQYF. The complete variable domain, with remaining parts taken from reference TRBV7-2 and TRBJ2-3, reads GAGVSQSPSNKVTEKGKDVELRCDPISGHTALYWYRQSLGQGLEFLIYFQGNSAPDKSGLPSDRFSAERTGGSVSTLTIQRTQQEDSAVYLCASSLYSDTQYFGPGTRLTVL.

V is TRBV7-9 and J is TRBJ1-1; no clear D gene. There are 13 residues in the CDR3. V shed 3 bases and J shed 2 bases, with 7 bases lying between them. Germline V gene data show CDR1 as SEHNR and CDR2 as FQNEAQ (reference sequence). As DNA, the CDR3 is TGTGCCAGCAGCTTCGACCCTAACACTGAAGCTTTCTTT. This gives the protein CASSFDPNTEAFF.

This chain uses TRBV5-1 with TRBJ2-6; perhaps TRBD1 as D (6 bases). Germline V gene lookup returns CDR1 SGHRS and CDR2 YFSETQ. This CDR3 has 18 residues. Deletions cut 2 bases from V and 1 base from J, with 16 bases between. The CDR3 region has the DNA TGCGCCAGCAGCTTATTTGGGGGCGTGGGTTCTGGGGCCAACGTCCTGACTTTC. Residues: CASSLFGGVGSGANVLTF.

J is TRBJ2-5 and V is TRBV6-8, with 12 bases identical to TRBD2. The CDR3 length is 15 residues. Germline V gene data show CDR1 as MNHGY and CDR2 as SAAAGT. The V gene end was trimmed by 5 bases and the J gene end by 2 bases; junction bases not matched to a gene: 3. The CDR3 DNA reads TGTGCCAGCAGTGGACTAGCGGGGTTTCAAGAGACCCAGTACTTC. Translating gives CASSGLAGFQETQYF.

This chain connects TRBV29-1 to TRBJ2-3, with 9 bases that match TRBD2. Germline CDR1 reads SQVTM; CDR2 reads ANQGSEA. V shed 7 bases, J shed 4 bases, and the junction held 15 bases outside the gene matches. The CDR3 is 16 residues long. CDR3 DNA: TGCAGCGCCGAAGGCGGGAGGGCCATCGGCTCAGATACGCAGTATTTT. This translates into CSAEGGRAIGSDTQYF.

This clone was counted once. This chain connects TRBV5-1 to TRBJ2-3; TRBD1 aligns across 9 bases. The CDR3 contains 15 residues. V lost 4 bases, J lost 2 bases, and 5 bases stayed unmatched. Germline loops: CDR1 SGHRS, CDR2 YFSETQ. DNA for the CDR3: TGCGCCAGCAGCGGGACAGGGATGATCACAGATACGCAGTATTTT. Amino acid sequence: CASSGTGMITDTQYF.

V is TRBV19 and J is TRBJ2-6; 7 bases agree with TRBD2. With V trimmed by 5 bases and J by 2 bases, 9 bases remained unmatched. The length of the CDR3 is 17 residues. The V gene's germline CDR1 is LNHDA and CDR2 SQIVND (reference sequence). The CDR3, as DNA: TGTGCCAGTAGTTCACGACTAGCTACGGCTGGGGCCAACGTCCTGACTTTC. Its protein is CASSSRLATAGANVLTF.

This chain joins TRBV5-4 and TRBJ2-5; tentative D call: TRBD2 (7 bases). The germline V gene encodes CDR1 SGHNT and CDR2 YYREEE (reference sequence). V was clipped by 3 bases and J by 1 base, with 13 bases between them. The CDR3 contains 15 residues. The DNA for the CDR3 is TGTGCCAGCAGCTCTGCGGGGGCCCGCCAAGAGACCCAGTACTTC. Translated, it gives CASSSAGARQETQYF.

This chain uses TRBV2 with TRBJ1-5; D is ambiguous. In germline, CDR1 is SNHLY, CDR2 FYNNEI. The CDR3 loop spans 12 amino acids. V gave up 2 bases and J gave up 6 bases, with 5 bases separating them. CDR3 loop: CASSEQGQPQHF. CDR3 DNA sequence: TGTGCCAGCAGTGAACAAGGTCAGCCCCAGCATTTT.

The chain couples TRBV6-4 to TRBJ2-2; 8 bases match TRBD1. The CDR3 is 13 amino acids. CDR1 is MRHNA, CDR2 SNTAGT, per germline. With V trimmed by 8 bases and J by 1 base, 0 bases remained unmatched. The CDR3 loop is CASGTGNTGELFF. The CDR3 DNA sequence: TGTGCCAGCGGGACAGGGAACACCGGGGAGCTGTTTTTT.

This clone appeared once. This chain's CDR3 is CSVERNRAMYGYTF. The CDR3 DNA sequence: TGCAGCGTTGAACGAAACAGGGCCATGTATGGCTACACCTTC. V is TRBV29-1 and J is TRBJ1-2; maybe TRBD1 (6 bases). Per the germline V gene, CDR1 is SQVTM and CDR2 is ANQGSEA. This CDR3 region has 14 residues. V gave up 2 bases and J gave up 5 bases, with 15 bases separating them.

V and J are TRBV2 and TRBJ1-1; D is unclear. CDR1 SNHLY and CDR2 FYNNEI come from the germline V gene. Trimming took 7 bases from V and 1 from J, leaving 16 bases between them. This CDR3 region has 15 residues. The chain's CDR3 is CASTRTTTSNTEAFF. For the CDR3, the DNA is TGTGCCAGCACCCGGACGACCACCTCGAACACTGAAGCTTTCTTT.

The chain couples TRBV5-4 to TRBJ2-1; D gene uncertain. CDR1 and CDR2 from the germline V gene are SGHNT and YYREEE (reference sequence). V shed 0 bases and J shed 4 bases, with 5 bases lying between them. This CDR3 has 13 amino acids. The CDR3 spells CASSLDRYNEQFF. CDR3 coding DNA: TGTGCCAGCAGCTTGGACCGGTACAATGAGCAGTTCTTC.

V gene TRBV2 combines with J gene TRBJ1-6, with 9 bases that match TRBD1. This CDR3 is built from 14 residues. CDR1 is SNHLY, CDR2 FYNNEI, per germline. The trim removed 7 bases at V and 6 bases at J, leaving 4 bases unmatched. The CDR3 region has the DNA TGTGCCAGCACTGTGACAGGGGGTAATTCACCCCTCCACTTT. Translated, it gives CASTVTGGNSPLHF.

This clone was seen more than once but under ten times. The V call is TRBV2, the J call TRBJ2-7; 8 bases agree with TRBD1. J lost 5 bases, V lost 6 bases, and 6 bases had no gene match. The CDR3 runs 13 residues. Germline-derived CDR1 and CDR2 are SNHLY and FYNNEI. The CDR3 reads CASRTGVYDEQYF. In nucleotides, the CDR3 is TGTGCCAGCAGGACAGGGGTTTATGACGAGCAGTACTTC.

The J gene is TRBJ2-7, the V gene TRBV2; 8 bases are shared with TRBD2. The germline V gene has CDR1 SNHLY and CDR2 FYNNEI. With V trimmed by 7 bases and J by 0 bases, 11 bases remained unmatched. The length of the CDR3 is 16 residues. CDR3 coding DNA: TGTGCCAGCACCCTAGATACTAGCGGTGACTCCTACGAGCAGTACTTC. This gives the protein CASTLDTSGDSYEQYF. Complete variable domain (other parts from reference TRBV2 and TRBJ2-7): EPEVTQTPSHQVTQMGQEVILRCVPISNHLYFYWYRQILGQKVEFLVSFYNNEISEKSEIFDDQFSVERPDGSNFTLKIRSTKLEDSAMYFCASTLDTSGDSYEQYFGPGTRLTVT.

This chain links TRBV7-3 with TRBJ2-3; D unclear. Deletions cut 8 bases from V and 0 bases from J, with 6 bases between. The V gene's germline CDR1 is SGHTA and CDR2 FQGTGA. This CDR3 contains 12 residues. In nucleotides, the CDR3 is TGTGCCAGCGGGGATAGCACAGATACGCAGTATTTT. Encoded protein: CASGDSTDTQYF.

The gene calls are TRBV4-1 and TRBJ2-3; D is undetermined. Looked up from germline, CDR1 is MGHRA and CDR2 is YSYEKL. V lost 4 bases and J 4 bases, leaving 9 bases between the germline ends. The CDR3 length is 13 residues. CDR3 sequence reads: CASSLLTPDTQYF. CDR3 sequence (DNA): TGCGCCAGCAGCCTCCTCACCCCAGATACGCAGTATTTT.

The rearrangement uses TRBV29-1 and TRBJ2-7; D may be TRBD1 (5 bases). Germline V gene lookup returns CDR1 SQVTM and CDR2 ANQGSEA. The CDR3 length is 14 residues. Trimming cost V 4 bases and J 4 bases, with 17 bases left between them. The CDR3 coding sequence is TGCAGCGTTGTGGTGGAGACAGACGATTACGAGCAGTACTTC. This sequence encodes CSVVVETDDYEQYF.

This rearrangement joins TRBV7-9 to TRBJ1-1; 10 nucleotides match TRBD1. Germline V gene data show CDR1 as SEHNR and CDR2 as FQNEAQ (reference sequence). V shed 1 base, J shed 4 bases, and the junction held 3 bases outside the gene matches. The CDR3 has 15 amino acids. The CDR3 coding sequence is TGTGCCAGCAGCTTAGGGACAGGGGGTCCCACTGAAGCTTTCTTT. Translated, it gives CASSLGTGGPTEAFF.

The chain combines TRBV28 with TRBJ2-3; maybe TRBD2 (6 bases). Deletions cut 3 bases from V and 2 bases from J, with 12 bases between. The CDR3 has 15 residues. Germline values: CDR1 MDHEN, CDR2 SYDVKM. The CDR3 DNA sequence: TGTGCCAGCAGTTTGGAGGGGACCTACACAGATACGCAGTATTTT. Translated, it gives CASSLEGTYTDTQYF.

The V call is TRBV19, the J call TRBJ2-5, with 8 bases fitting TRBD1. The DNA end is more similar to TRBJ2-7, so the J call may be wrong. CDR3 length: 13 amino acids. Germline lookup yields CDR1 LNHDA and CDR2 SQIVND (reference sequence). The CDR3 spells CATRQGFSYEQYF. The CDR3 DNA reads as TGTGCCACCCGACAGGGGTTCTCCTACGAGCAGTACTTC.

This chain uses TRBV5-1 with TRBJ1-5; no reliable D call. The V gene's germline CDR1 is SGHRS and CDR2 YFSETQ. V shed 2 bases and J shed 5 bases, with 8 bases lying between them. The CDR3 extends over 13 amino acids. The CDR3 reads CASSFVPDQPQHF. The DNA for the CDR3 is TGCGCCAGCAGCTTTGTCCCCGATCAGCCCCAGCATTTT.

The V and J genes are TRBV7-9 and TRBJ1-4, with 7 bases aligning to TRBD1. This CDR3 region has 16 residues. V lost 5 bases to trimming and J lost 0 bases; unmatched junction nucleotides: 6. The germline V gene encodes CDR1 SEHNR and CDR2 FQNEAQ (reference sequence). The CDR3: CASSPGQATTNEKLFF. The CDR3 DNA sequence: TGTGCCAGCAGCCCAGGACAGGCAACAACTAATGAAAAACTGTTTTTT. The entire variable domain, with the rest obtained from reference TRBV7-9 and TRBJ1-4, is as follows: DTGVSQNPRHKITKRGQNVTFRCDPISEHNRLYWYRQTLGQGPEFLTYFQNEAQLEKSRLLSDRFSAERPKGSFSTLEIQRTEQGDSAMYLCASSPGQATTNEKLFFGSGTQLSVL.

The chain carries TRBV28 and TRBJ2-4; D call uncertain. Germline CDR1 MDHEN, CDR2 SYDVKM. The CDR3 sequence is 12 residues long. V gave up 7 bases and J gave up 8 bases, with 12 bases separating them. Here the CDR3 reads CASTRFGDIQYF. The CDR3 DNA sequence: TGTGCCAGCACCAGATTCGGAGACATTCAGTACTTC.

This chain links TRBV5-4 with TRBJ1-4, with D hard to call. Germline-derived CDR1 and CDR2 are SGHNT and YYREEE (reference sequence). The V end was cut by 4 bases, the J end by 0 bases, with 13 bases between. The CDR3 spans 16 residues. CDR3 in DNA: TGTGCCAGCAGCCTGTGGGCAGGCACAACTAATGAAAAACTGTTTTTT. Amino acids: CASSLWAGTTNEKLFF.

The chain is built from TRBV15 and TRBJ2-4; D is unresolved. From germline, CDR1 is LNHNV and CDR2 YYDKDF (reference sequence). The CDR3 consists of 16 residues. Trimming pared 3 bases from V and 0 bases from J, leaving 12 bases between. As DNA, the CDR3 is TGTGCCACCAGCAGTCCAACAGAACTAGCCAAAAACATTCAGTACTTC. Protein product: CATSSPTELAKNIQYF.